This T cell receptor beta chain originates from a study of early T cells in non-severe SARS-CoV-2 infection. TCRdb recomputed calls from the 5' RACE reads with MiXCR, one row per CDR3 protein. The table lists about 33,000 distinct CDR3 sequences, approximately 6% of them singletons. By share, this clonotype counts as medium-sized. Losses at the gene ends were 0 bases for V and 2 bases for J; bases not matched to a gene: 12. The length of the CDR3 is 17 residues. The germline gives CDR1 DFQATT, CDR2 SNEGSKA (reference sequence). The receptor's source is an adult who was a healthcare worker with PCR-confirmed SARS-CoV-2 infection or an uninfected control (not recorded which). Material: whole blood. V is TRBV20-1 and J is TRBJ2-7, with TRBD2 matching 8 bases. The CDR3 region is CSARDPPPSGRAYEQYF. CDR3 nucleotides: TGCAGTGCTAGAGATCCTCCCCCTAGCGGGCGAGCCTACGAGCAGTACTTC.